The 20 T cell receptor beta chains listed next were all sequenced from one sample in a study of blood T cell repertoires in COVID-19. Libraries were prepared by immunoSEQ multiplex PCR; TCRdb keeps only in-frame clonotypes and omits some of them. Of around 260,000 clones in the sample, around nine tenths were seen once. The sequenced sample consisted of peripheral blood. These receptors all stem from a man aged 40-55 years who had recovered from COVID-19.

The chain links TRBV30 to TRBJ1-1; D perhaps matches TRBD1 (5 bases). Germline CDR1 and CDR2: GTSNPN and SVGIG (reference sequence). V was trimmed by 2 bases and J by 4 bases, leaving 11 bases between them. This CDR3 comprises 13 residues. As DNA, the CDR3 is TGTGCCTGGAGTCCAGGGTTTGTCACTGAAGCTTTCTTT. Translated: CAWSPGFVTEAFF.

CDR3 bases: TGTGCCAGCAGCACCCTCGGGGGTTATGAGCAGTTCTTC. Translation gives CASSTLGGYEQFF. The chain has TRBV7-2 and TRBJ2-1, with D possibly TRBD2 on 6 matching bases. The germline V gene encodes CDR1 SGHTA and CDR2 FQGNSA. This CDR3 spans 13 amino acids. Trimming left V 5 bases short and J 8 bases short, with 13 bases between.

This clone was counted a few times. This chain joins TRBV6-5 and TRBJ1-1; tentative D call: TRBD1 (5 bases). The CDR3 sequence is 14 residues long. CDR1 is MNHEY and CDR2 is SVGAGI in the germline V gene. V shed 2 bases and J shed 2 bases, with 9 bases lying between them. The CDR3 loop reads CASSYAGDNTEAFF. The CDR3 nucleotides are TGTGCCAGCAGTTACGCGGGGGACAACACTGAAGCTTTCTTT.

The V gene is TRBV30, the J gene TRBJ1-1; D not certain. The germline V gene encodes CDR1 GTSNPN and CDR2 SVGIG (reference sequence). With 0 bases removed from V and 6 bases from J, the gap between germline ends came to 5 bases. The length of the CDR3 is 11 residues. CDR3 residues: CAWSVAPEAFF. The CDR3 nucleotides read TGTGCCTGGAGTGTGGCACCTGAAGCTTTCTTT.

As for this clone: Germline is not matched at one junction end, which may reflect a read error. V usage is TRBV7-2 and J usage is TRBJ2-3; 10 bases are shared with TRBD2. This CDR3 contains 15 residues. Germline V gene lookup returns CDR1 SGHTA and CDR2 FQGNSA. CDR3 nucleotides: TGTGCCAGCAACTTACTAGCGGGAAAACTAGATACGCAGTATTTT. Protein product: CASNLLAGKLDTQYF.

CDR3 DNA: TGTGCCAGCAGCTTAGTGCATCTAGCGGGGGAACGCACAGATACGCAGTATTTT. This encodes CASSLVHLAGERTDTQYF. The rearrangement links TRBV7-2 to TRBJ2-3; 10 positions match TRBD2. V lost 1 base, J lost 1 base, and 8 bases stayed unmatched. The germline V gene has CDR1 SGHTA and CDR2 FQGNSA. There are 18 residues in the CDR3.

The rearrangement joins TRBV4-3 to TRBJ2-7, with TRBD2 identical over 14 bases. Germline V gene lookup returns CDR1 LGHNA and CDR2 YSLEER. J lost 1 base, V lost 2 bases, and 10 bases had no gene match. The CDR3 consists of 19 residues. The CDR3 sequence: CASSQSTTSGRAQSYEQYF. The CDR3 DNA sequence: TGCGCCAGCAGCCAAAGCACGACTAGCGGGAGGGCCCAGTCCTACGAGCAGTACTTC.

The gene calls are TRBV27 and TRBJ1-2; tentatively, D is TRBD1 (5 bases). CDR3 length: 16 residues. V shed 6 bases and J shed 3 bases, with 20 bases lying between them. The germline CDR1 and CDR2 sequences are MNHEY and SMNVEV (reference sequence). CDR3 sequence: CASSYLRRGLDYGYTF. DNA for the CDR3: TGTGCCAGCAGCTACCTTCGGAGGGGACTAGACTATGGCTACACCTTC.

Details on this clone: The sample holds other DNA sequences that translate to the same CDR3. V is TRBV5-1 and J is TRBJ2-5, with D maybe TRBD2 (6 bases). V was trimmed by 1 base and J by 5 bases, leaving 6 bases between them. Germline lookup yields CDR1 SGHRS and CDR2 YFSETQ. This CDR3 contains 12 residues. CDR3 amino acids: CASSLRGETQYF. In DNA form, the CDR3 reads TGCGCCAGCAGCTTGCGGGGGGAGACCCAGTACTTC.

V gene TRBV19 combines with J gene TRBJ1-4, with a weak D call TRBD1 (6 bases). Trimming stripped 5 bases from V and 0 bases from J, with 10 bases between. Germline CDR1 and CDR2: LNHDA and SQIVND (reference sequence). CDR3 length equals 15 residues. The chain's CDR3 is CASSRQVATNEKLFF. As DNA, the CDR3 is TGTGCCAGTAGTCGACAGGTTGCAACTAATGAAAAACTGTTTTTT.

A few counts support this clone. V is TRBV10-3 and J is TRBJ2-3, with D maybe TRBD2 (8 bases). Trimming shortened V by 10 bases and J by 1 base, and 15 bases separated the two germline ends. The CDR3 is 14 residues long. Germline V gene sequence: CDR1 ENHRY, CDR2 SYGVKD. The CDR3 sequence: CATRGGTGTDTQYF. For the CDR3, the DNA is TGTGCCACCCGGGGGGGGACAGGCACAGATACGCAGTATTTT.

V usage is TRBV6-5 and J usage is TRBJ1-2, with 7 bases lining up with TRBD1. The junction had 9 bases not matched to a gene; V was cut back by 5 bases and J by 6 bases. Germline V gives CDR1 MNHEY, CDR2 SVGAGI. The CDR3 has 14 residues. DNA for the CDR3: TGTGCCAGCAGTCAGTGGAGGGGGCATAATGGCTACACCTTC. As protein: CASSQWRGHNGYTF.

V and J are TRBV29-1 and TRBJ1-5, with 8 bases lining up with TRBD1. J was trimmed by 6 bases and V by 4 bases; bases with no gene match: 5. CDR3 length equals 13 residues. CDR1 and CDR2 from the germline V gene are SQVTM and ANQGSEA. CDR3: CSVGAGGGQPQHF. The CDR3 nucleotides read TGCAGCGTTGGAGCAGGGGGCGGTCAGCCCCAGCATTTT.

V gene TRBV10-3 combines with J gene TRBJ2-1; D uncertain. The ends were cut back, 6 bases at V and 1 base at J, with 7 bases in the middle. The CDR3 extends over 13 amino acids. Per the germline V gene, CDR1 is ENHRY and CDR2 is SYGVKD. Here the CDR3 DNA reads TGTGCCATCAGCGACTCATCCTACAATGAGCAGTTCTTC. Translation: CAISDSSYNEQFF.

DNA of the CDR3: TGTGCCAGCAGCCCAAACAGGGAAACCAAGGACTACGAGCAGTACTTC. Translating gives CASSPNRETKDYEQYF. The J gene is TRBJ2-7, the V gene TRBV21-1; TRBD1 is the table's D call and was not checked against the DNA. TRBV21-1 is a pseudogene segment. The CDR3 runs to 16 residues.

This chain uses TRBV4-1 with TRBJ2-3; D remains ambiguous. With 1 base removed from V and 9 bases from J, the gap between germline ends came to 14 bases. Germline lookup yields CDR1 MGHRA and CDR2 YSYEKL. The CDR3 consists of 14 residues. The CDR3 DNA is TGCGCCAGCAGCCAAGTGGTAGCTGCTAAAACGCAGTATTTT. It is translated as CASSQVVAAKTQYF.

The genes are TRBV4-1 and TRBJ1-2, with 12 bases identical to TRBD1. The germline gives CDR1 MGHRA, CDR2 YSYEKL. Trimming cost V 4 bases and J 4 bases; bases outside gene matches: 7. The CDR3 spans 16 residues. CDR3 nucleotides: TGCGCCAGCAGCCGCCCGGGACAGGGGGCGGCCTATGGCTACACCTTC. This translates into CASSRPGQGAAYGYTF.

The J gene is TRBJ1-2, the V gene TRBV2; D gene unclear. V lost 7 bases and J 1 base, leaving 13 bases between the germline ends. CDR1 is SNHLY and CDR2 is FYNNEI in the germline V gene. The CDR3 is made up of 14 amino acids. CDR3 in amino acids: CASKRRIDNYGYTF. CDR3 coding DNA: TGTGCCAGCAAGCGTCGGATAGATAACTATGGCTACACCTTC.

This chain uses TRBV10-2 with TRBJ2-7; TRBD2 matches at 11 bases. The V segment lost 7 bases and the J segment 5 bases; nucleotides outside the gene matches: 10. The CDR3 sequence is 15 residues long. Germline loops: CDR1 WSHSY, CDR2 SAAADI. The DNA of the CDR3 is TGCGCCAGCAATGATGCAGGACTAGCGGGCAACGAGCAGTACTTC. Residues: CASNDAGLAGNEQYF.

The chain uses TRBV27 and TRBJ2-4; 8 bases are a match to TRBD2. Losses at the gene ends were 7 bases for V and 7 bases for J; bases not matched to a gene: 3. CDR3 length: 12 amino acids. Germline values: CDR1 MNHEY, CDR2 SMNVEV (reference sequence). The CDR3 loop is CASIGGANIQYF. CDR3 nucleotides: TGTGCCAGCATCGGGGGGGCGAACATTCAGTACTTC.